This TCR beta chain was obtained from a study of T cell responses to AZD1222 COVID-19 vaccine. Study-level findings and limits: Repertoires in all cases were sampled only once the peak T cell response had passed. Donors skewed white British and female; clonal diversity was possibly underestimated. AZD1222 recipients seropositive at baseline numbered only six or seven. Increases in Spike-specific TCR breadth and depth were seen after two AZD1222 doses.

A remark on this clone: The antigen is undetermined.

The germline CDR1 and CDR2 sequences are SGHRS and YFSETQ. The CDR3 has 15 amino acids. Trimming left V 0 bases short and J 0 bases short, with 7 bases between. Sequencing was performed with immunoSEQ multiplex PCR; in TCRdb, only in-frame clones are kept and a portion is missing. This sample carries approximately 150,000 clones, roughly 88% of them seen once, and the ten largest clones take approximately 5.4%. This sequence originates from an adult who received the MenACWY meningococcal vaccine as a control. The chain recombines TRBV5-1 with TRBJ1-3, with D unresolved. The input for sequencing was peripheral blood, taken 28 days after the second dose of the MenACWY control vaccine. The CDR3 sequence is CASSLAGTSGNTIYF. CDR3 DNA: TGCGCCAGCAGCTTGGCGGGCACCTCTGGAAACACCATATATTTT.